This T cell receptor beta chain was sequenced for a study of identical twins. Donors uniformly comprised healthy Caucasians. The length of the CDR3 is 15 residues. V dropped 2 bases and J dropped 1 base, with 11 bases sitting between them. Germline CDR1 LGHDT, CDR2 YNNKEL (reference sequence). Remarks on this clonotype: Its antigen is as yet unknown.

TCRdb reprocessed the 5' RACE reads with MiXCR, giving one entry per CDR3 protein. The sample lists hundreds of thousands of distinct CDR3 sequences; roughly 8.6% were seen once. Study-wide results and caveats: The study drew conclusions from cross-sectional statistical analysis, not from following the same donors.

The same sample was also studied in work on yellow fever vaccine responses in identical twins.

The chain couples TRBV3-1 to TRBJ1-1; a possible D gene is TRBD1 (5 bases). The source is a young woman in good health. Material: memory (CD45RO+) T cells sorted from blood. CDR3 protein: CASSQPGRANTEAFF. The DNA of the CDR3 is TGTGCCAGCAGCCAACCAGGGCGGGCGAACACTGAAGCTTTCTTT.